These 12 T cell receptor beta chains came from one sample sequenced in a study of identical twins. TCRdb analysed the 5' RACE reads with MiXCR anew, one entry per CDR3 protein. The sample yields 410,000 or so distinct CDR3 sequences, roughly 20% seen once. Sequencing input: naive T cells sorted from blood. These receptors were obtained from a man aged 50 to 59 in good health.

The chain couples TRBV23-1 to TRBJ2-7, with 8 bases fitting TRBD2. TRBV23-1 is identified as an open reading frame with a role that is uncertain. The CDR3 runs 16 residues. V gave up 8 bases and J gave up 4 bases; unmatched junction bases: 16. CDR3 DNA sequence: TGCGCCAGCCGTTCAACCCGGCCTAGCGGGTCTTACGAGCAGTACTTC. It specifies CASRSTRPSGSYEQYF.

This chain links TRBV11-2 with TRBJ2-7; 8 bases fit TRBD1. CDR3 length: 21 amino acids. V shed 5 bases and J 4 bases; nucleotides not matched to a gene: 28. Germline V gene data show CDR1 as SGHAT and CDR2 as FQNNGV. The CDR3 bases are TGTGCCAGCAGCCGTACGCATCGGAGGGCCGGACAGGGAGTTCCTCAGTACGAGCAGTACTTC. It specifies CASSRTHRRAGQGVPQYEQYF.

This sequence joins TRBV27 and TRBJ2-7, with D perhaps TRBD1 or TRBD2 (5 bases each). The germline V gene has CDR1 MNHEY and CDR2 SMNVEV (reference sequence). The CDR3 totals 14 residues. Trimming took off 6 bases at V and 1 base at J, with 13 bases between the two ends. CDR3 region: CASRKPGRSYEQYF. DNA of the CDR3: TGTGCCAGCAGAAAACCGGGACGTTCCTACGAGCAGTACTTC.

V and J are TRBV28 and TRBJ2-7; the D gene is possibly TRBD2 (5 bases). The V gene lost 5 bases and the J gene lost 1 base, with 12 bases spanning the gap. CDR1 is MDHEN, CDR2 SYDVKM, per germline. The CDR3 loop spans 14 amino acids. The CDR3 region is CASSGGLDSYEQYF. The CDR3 bases are TGTGCCAGCAGTGGAGGACTGGATTCCTACGAGCAGTACTTC. The whole variable domain, filled in from reference TRBV28 and TRBJ2-7, reads DVKVTQSSRYLVKRTGEKVFLECVQDMDHENMFWYRQDPGLGLRLIYFSYDVKMKEKGDIPEGYSVSREKKERFSLILESASTNQTSMYLCASSGGLDSYEQYFGPGTRLTVT.

This clonotype has more than one count but fewer than ten. The CDR3 protein is CSASGRGGIADTQYF. The CDR3 DNA follows: TGCAGTGCTAGCGGTCGAGGGGGGATTGCAGATACGCAGTATTTT. V gene TRBV20-1 combines with J gene TRBJ2-3; D tentatively fits TRBD1 or TRBD2 (6 bases each). Trimming stripped 3 bases from V and 4 bases from J, with 17 bases between. Germline V gives CDR1 DFQATT, CDR2 SNEGSKA (reference sequence). This CDR3 is 15 amino acids long.

This clonotype was detected only a few times. J is TRBJ2-7 and V is TRBV5-1; the D is unclear. Germline V lookup: CDR1 SGHRS, CDR2 YFSETQ. The CDR3 loop spans 12 amino acids. Trimming took 2 bases from V and 5 from J, leaving 8 bases between them. The CDR3 sequence is CASSFGEDEQYF. In nucleotides, the CDR3 is TGCGCCAGCAGCTTTGGGGAAGACGAGCAGTACTTC.

A remark on this clonotype: At one boundary the junction diverges from the germline segment, which might be a read error. The chain combines TRBV20-1 with TRBJ2-7, with 7 bases identical to TRBD1. This CDR3 has 14 amino acids. Germline V gene sequence: CDR1 DFQATT, CDR2 SNEGSKA (reference sequence). The CDR3 DNA reads as TGCGGTGCTAGAGCGGTCGACAGGGCCTACGAGCAGTACTTC. This translates into CGARAVDRAYEQYF.

The count of this clonotype is one. CDR3 in DNA: TGTGCCAGCAGGCGTACTAGGCTCATCACAGATACGCAGTATTTT. It codes for CASRRTRLITDTQYF. The rearrangement links TRBV5-6 to TRBJ2-3, with a tentative D call TRBD2 (5 bases). The CDR3 is 15 residues long. Germline-derived CDR1 and CDR2 are SGHDT and YYEEEE. The V end was cut by 5 bases, the J end by 2 bases, with 15 bases between.

This clonotype has a count of ten or more. The CDR3, as DNA: TGCGCCAGCAGCTTGGAATCCTACGAGCAGTACTTC. Residues: CASSLESYEQYF. J is TRBJ2-7 and V is TRBV5-1, with D uncertain. The CDR3 covers 12 residues. Germline V gene sequence: CDR1 SGHRS, CDR2 YFSETQ. V lost 0 bases, J lost 1 base, and 2 bases lay in between.

This clonotype was picked up a small number of times. The CDR3 DNA reads TGTGCCACCAGTGATTTGCAGGCGGGAGCAGTCAATGAGCAGTTCTTC. Amino acids: CATSDLQAGAVNEQFF. V gene TRBV24-1 combines with J gene TRBJ2-1, with 7 bases matching TRBD2. Germline V CDR1 and CDR2: KGHDR, SFDVKD. The CDR3 is made up of 16 amino acids. V trimming: 0 bases; J trimming: 6 bases; junction bases outside the gene matches: 7.

A few counts support this clonotype. This chain uses TRBV5-1 with TRBJ2-7, with 8 bases that match TRBD1. Germline loops: CDR1 SGHRS, CDR2 YFSETQ. Trimming took 4 bases from V and 3 from J; bases not matched to a gene: 6. The CDR3 has 14 residues. CDR3 in amino acids: CASSADRVGYEQYF. The DNA for the CDR3 is TGCGCCAGCAGCGCGGACAGGGTTGGCTACGAGCAGTACTTC.

A few counts support this clonotype. The chain joins TRBV20-1 to TRBJ1-1; 7 nucleotides align to TRBD1. Germline assignment: CDR1 DFQATT and CDR2 SNEGSKA (reference sequence). With V trimmed by 6 bases and J by 5 bases, 12 bases remained unmatched. The CDR3 covers 14 residues. The CDR3 DNA is TGCAGTGCCTCCTTCGGGCAGGGGGAGACTGAAGCTTTCTTT. It translates to CSASFGQGETEAFF.